At least ten counts were recorded for the clone carrying this T cell receptor (beta chain). Sorting captured naive CD8 T cells as CD8+CD4-CCR7+CD45RA+. From germline, CDR1 is SGHRS and CDR2 YFSETQ. The CDR3 has 15 amino acids. V lost 0 bases, J lost 2 bases, and 12 bases lay in between. This entry comes from a study of molecular identifiers for immune sequencing clone quantification. Turning to the study itself: Sequencing covered four of five parts into which replicate RNA from roughly 18,000 or 92,000 naive CD8 cells was split.

Previously published methods and listed TCR primers were used for the bulk TCR libraries. One entry per CDR3 protein results from TCRdb running MiXCR on the PCR reads. This table has some 88,000 distinct CDR3 sequences, 21% appearing once. Sequencing was done on a sample of naive CD8+ T cells from blood, with Jurkat cell RNA spiked in. The subset denotes: FACS-sorted CD8+CD4-CCR7+CD45RA+ naive T cells. The TCR was taken from a human donor in good health. Some libraries in this study had Jurkat cell RNA spiked in. The V gene is TRBV5-1, the J gene TRBJ2-7; D is perhaps TRBD1 (5 bases). The CDR3 DNA reads TGCGCCAGCAGCTTGGAGTGGGGCAGGGCCTACGAGCAGTACTTC. Protein product: CASSLEWGRAYEQYF. Full variable domain (rest looked up from reference TRBV5-1 and TRBJ2-7): KAGVTQTPRYLIKTRGQQVTLSCSPISGHRSVSWYQQTPGQGLQFLFEYFSETQRNKGNFPGRFSGRQFSNSRSEMNVSTLELGDSALYLCASSLEWGRAYEQYFGPGTRLTVT.